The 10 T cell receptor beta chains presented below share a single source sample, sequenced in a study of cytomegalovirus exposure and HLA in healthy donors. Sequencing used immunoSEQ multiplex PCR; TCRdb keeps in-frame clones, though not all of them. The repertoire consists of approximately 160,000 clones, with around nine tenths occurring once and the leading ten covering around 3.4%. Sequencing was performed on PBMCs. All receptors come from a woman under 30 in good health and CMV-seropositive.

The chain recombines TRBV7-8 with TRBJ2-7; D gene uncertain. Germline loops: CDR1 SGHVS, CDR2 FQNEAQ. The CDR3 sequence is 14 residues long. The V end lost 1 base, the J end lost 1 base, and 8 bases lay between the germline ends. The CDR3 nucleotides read TGTGCCAGCAGCTTAGATCGTGTATCCTACGAGCAGTACTTC. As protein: CASSLDRVSYEQYF.

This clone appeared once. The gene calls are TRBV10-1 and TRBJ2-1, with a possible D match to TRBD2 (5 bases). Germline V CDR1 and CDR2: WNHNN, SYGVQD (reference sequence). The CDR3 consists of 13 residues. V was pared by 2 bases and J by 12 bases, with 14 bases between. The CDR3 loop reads CASSEVVGGGQFF. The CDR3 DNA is TGCGCCAGCAGTGAGGTGGTAGGTGGAGGGCAGTTCTTC.

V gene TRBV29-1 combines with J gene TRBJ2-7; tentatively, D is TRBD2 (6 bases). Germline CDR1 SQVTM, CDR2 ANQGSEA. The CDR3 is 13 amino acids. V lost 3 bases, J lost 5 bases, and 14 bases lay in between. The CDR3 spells CSVEVGRGNEQYF. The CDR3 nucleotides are TGCAGCGTTGAGGTCGGGAGAGGGAACGAGCAGTACTTC.

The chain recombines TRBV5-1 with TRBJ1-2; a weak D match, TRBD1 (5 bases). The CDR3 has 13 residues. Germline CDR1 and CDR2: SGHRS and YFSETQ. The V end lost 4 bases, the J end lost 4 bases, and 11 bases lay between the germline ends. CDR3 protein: CASSGQGGYGYTF. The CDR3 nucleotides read TGCGCCAGCAGCGGGCAGGGAGGCTATGGCTACACCTTC. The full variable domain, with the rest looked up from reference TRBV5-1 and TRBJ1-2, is KAGVTQTPRYLIKTRGQQVTLSCSPISGHRSVSWYQQTPGQGLQFLFEYFSETQRNKGNFPGRFSGRQFSNSRSEMNVSTLELGDSALYLCASSGQGGYGYTFGSGTRLTVV.

This CDR3 is CAWSDHRTSGAYNEQFF. The CDR3 DNA reads TGTGCCTGGAGCGACCACCGGACTAGCGGCGCCTACAATGAGCAGTTCTTC. This chain joins TRBV30 and TRBJ2-1, with 10 bases aligning to TRBD2. J gave up 2 bases and V 3 bases, and 10 bases lay outside the gene matches. This CDR3 has 17 residues. Germline assignment: CDR1 GTSNPN and CDR2 SVGIG (reference sequence).

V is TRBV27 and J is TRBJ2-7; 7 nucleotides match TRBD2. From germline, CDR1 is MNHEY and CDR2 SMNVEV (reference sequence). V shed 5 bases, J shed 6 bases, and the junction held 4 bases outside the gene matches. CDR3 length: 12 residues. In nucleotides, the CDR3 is TGTGCCAGCAGTGGGGGGGAGAGCGAGCAGTACTTC. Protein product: CASSGGESEQYF.

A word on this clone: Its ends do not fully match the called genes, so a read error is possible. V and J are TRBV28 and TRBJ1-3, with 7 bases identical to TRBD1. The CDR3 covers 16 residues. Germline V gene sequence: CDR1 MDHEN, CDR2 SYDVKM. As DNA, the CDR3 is TGTGCCAGCAGCCCTTCGAGGGACAGCGTATTGCACGGGACACATTTT. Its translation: CASSPSRDSVLHGTHF.

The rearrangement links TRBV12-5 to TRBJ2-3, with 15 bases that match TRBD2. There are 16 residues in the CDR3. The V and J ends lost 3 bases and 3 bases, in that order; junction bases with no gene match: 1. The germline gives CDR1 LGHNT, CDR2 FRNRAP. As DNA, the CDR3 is TGTGCTAGTGGTTTCGGACTAGCGGGGGGGACAGATACGCAGTATTTT. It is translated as CASGFGLAGGTDTQYF.

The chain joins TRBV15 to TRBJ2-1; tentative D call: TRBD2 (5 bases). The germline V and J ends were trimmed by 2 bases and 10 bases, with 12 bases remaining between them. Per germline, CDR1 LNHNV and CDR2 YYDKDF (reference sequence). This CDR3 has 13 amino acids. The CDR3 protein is CATSRPTREEQFF. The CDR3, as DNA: TGTGCCACCAGCAGACCAACTAGGGAGGAGCAGTTCTTC.

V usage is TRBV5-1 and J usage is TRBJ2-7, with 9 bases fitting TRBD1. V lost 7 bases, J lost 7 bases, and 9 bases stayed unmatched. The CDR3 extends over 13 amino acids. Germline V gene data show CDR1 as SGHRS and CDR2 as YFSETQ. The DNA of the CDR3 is TGCGCCAGCCAGTGGGGACAGGGTACAGAGCAGTACTTC. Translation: CASQWGQGTEQYF. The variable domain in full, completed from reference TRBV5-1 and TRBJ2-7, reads KAGVTQTPRYLIKTRGQQVTLSCSPISGHRSVSWYQQTPGQGLQFLFEYFSETQRNKGNFPGRFSGRQFSNSRSEMNVSTLELGDSALYLCASQWGQGTEQYFGPGTRLTVT.